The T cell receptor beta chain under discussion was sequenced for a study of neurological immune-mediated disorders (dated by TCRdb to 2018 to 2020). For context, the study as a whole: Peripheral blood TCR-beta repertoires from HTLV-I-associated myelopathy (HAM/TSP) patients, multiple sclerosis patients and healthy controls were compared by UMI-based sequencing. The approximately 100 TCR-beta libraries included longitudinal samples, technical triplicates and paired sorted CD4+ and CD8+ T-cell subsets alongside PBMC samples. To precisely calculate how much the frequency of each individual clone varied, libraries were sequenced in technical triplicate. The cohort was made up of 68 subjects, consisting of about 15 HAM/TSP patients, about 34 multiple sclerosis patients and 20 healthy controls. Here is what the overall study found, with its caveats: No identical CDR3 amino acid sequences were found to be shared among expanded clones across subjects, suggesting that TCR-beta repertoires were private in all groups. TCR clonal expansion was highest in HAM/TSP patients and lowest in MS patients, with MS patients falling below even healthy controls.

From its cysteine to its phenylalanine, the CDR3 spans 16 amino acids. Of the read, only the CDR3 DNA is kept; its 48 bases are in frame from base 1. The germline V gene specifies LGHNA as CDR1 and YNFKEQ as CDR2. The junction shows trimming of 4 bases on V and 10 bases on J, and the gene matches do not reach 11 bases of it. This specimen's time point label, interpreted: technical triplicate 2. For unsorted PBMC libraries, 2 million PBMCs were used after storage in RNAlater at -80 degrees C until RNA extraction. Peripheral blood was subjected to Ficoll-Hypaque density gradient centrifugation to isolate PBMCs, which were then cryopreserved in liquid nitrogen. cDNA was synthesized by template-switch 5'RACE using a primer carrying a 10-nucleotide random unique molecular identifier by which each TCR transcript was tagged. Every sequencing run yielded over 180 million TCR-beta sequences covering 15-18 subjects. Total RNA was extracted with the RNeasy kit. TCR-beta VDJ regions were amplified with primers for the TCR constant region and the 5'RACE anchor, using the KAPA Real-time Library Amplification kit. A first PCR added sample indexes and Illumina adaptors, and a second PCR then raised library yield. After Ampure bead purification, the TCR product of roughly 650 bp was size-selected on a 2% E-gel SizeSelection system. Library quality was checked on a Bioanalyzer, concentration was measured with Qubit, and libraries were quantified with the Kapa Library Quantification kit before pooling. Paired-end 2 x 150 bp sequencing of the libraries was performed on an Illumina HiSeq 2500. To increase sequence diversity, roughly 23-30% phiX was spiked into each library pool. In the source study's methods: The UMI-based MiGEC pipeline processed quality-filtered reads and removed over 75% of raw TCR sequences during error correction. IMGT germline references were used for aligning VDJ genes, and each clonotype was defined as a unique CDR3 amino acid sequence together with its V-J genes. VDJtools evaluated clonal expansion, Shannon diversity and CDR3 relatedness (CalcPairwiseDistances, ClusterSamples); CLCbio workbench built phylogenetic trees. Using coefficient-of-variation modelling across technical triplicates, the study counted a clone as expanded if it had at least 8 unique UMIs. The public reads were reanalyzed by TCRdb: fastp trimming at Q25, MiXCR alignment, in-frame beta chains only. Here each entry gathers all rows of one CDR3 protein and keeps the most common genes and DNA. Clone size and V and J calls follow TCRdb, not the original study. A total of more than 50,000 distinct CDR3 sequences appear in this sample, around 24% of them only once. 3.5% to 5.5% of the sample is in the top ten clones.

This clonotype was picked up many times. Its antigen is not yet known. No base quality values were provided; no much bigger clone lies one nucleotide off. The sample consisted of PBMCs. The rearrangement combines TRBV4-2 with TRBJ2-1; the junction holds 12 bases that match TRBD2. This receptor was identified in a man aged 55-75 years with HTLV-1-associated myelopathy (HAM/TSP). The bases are TGTGCCAGCAGCCCCGAGGTACTAGCGGGAGGTAACGAGCAGTTCTTC. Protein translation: CASSPEVLAGGNEQFF.